The text below deals with one T cell receptor (beta chain). What this receptor recognizes is not known. Base-call qualities are not available, and no considerably larger clone is one nucleotide away. The sample is drawn from a study of beta chain features in type 1 diabetes (dated by TCRdb to the late 2010s). Regarding the complete study: Mean age, gender distribution, total cell number and subset yield did not differ between patients and healthy donors. A total of 85 million to 140 million sorted cells were examined across all samples, and the number of cells per subset was strongly correlated with RNA yield. The study compared TCRB repertoires of sorted circulating CD4+ T cell subsets between recently diagnosed type 1 diabetes patients and matched healthy donors. Regulatory and stem cell-like memory subsets were isolated from only 8 patients and roughly 8 healthy donors, whereas naive and central memory subsets came from all 28 donors. Here is what the overall study found, with its caveats: Fewer insertions and more nucleotide deletions at VDJ recombination sites were observed in patients with type 1 diabetes, implying thymic rearrangement abnormalities. Because cDNA was sequenced instead of genomic DNA, highly expressing activated cells could be over-represented, though the groups showed no difference in activation or CD3 levels. Type 1 diabetes patients showed a moderate but significant shortening of TCRB CDR3 length in all four CD4+ subsets. PCR may preferentially amplify shorter templates, but because patient and control samples were amplified and corrected together, any resulting skew would affect both groups equally. Because small numbers of individuals were included in the HLA sub-analyses, any influence of HLA type on TCRB rearrangement was left unresolved. Naive, central memory and regulatory TCRB repertoires appeared more similar among patients than among healthy donors.

Ends trimmed: V by 4 bases, J by 5 bases; bases unmatched to a gene: 12. Including cysteine and phenylalanine, the CDR3 has 15 amino acids. Only the CDR3 DNA stays, 45 bases, in frame from base 1. Taken from the germline V gene (reference sequence), the CDR1 and CDR2 loops are GTSNPN and SVGIG. The High Capacity cDNA Reverse Transcription Kit was used to reverse transcribe all of the isolated RNA, meaning that expressed TCRB transcripts were what got sequenced. Naive, central memory and regulatory T cell samples underwent deep immunoSEQ sequencing, averaging about 3.5 million total reads per sample. Sorted cells were lysed in RLT buffer, and RNA was extracted using DNase-treated RNeasy Micro or Mini kits according to cell number. Each cell subset was processed separately to prevent cross-contamination, with patient and healthy donor samples processed together. Using the immunoSEQ multiplex PCR, TCRB sequences were amplified from cDNA into 87-bp fragments spanning the CDR3 region. The amplicons were sequenced using the Illumina HiSeq platform. The study's own analysis went as follows. Synthetic template baselines were used to correct PCR bias computationally, reads within Hamming distance 2 were collapsed together, and singletons that could not be merged were discarded. Reads were aligned to IMGT to assign V, D and J genes, CDR3 length, and insertions or deletions at six rearrangement sites. Within each subset, clonotype counts were normalized to sorted cell number, after which true diversity and Gini coefficients were computed with the tcR R package. Repertoire sharing was quantified using the overlap coefficient calculated on TCRB nucleotide sequences. Out-of-frame TCRB sequences from naive cells were analyzed to stand in for the pre-selection repertoire. The table was pulled from immuneACCESS by TCRdb, which kept in-frame rearrangements only. Such tables lose some clones; where checked, under half of the loss comes from unresolved V genes, and the rest has no known cause. V, J and clone size derive from that table, while D and trimming were established from the DNA sequence. The sample table holds about 350,000 clones, of which around 20% were seen once. The top ten constitute 0.044% of the sample.

A single peripheral blood draw of about 116 mL on average was collected from each donor into heparinised tubes. A BD FACSAria II and a panel including CD45RO, CCR7, CD25, CD127, CD95 and CD27 were used to sort naive, central memory, regulatory and stem cell-like memory CD4+ T cells. All sorted populations exceeded 95% purity. PBMCs were isolated immediately by Lymphoprep density gradient centrifugation and stained directly without culture. Samples were stained and sorted in pairs, with one healthy donor and one patient per experiment, so that batch effects were minimized. Sample: naive CD4+ T cells from blood. In the paper's terms, the cell subset or site label means: true naive CD4+ T cells. The receptor comes from a woman in her late teens or twenties in good health. Rearrangement joined TRBV30 to TRBJ1-2; TRBD1 fits 8 bases in the junction. The CDR3 region reads CAWIYRRGRGYGYTF. In nucleotides, the sequence is TGTGCCTGGATTTATCGCAGGGGGCGAGGGTATGGCTACACCTTC.